Following are 30 T cell receptor beta chains from one sample sequenced in a study of identifying expanded T cells in peripheral blood. TCRdb keeps only in-frame clones here, not all; method: immunoSEQ multiplex PCR. The repertoire holds under 150,000 clones, with roughly 82% as singletons. Sequencing was performed on blood. These receptors came from a person aged 18 to 70 in good health.

The gene calls are TRBV18 and TRBJ1-6; D is unclear. The V end lost 6 bases, the J end lost 8 bases, and 17 bases lay between the germline ends. Germline V CDR1 and CDR2: KGHSH, LQKENI. CDR3 size: 15 residues. CDR3 nucleotides: TGTGCCAGCTCCCTAACCACAAGTGGGGATTCACCCCTCCACTTT. It translates to CASSLTTSGDSPLHF.

The V and J genes are TRBV4-1 and TRBJ1-5; 8 nucleotides align to TRBD1. Germline loops: CDR1 MGHRA, CDR2 YSYEKL. The CDR3 totals 15 residues. The V and J ends lost 4 bases and 4 bases, in that order; junction bases with no gene match: 6. The CDR3 loop reads CASSPGQGSNQPQHF. For the CDR3, the DNA is TGCGCCAGCAGCCCTGGACAGGGTTCGAATCAGCCCCAGCATTTT.

The chain is built from TRBV6-6 and TRBJ1-4, with a weak D call TRBD1 (6 bases). The germline V gene has CDR1 MNHNY and CDR2 SVGAGI (reference sequence). The CDR3 loop spans 15 amino acids. With 6 bases removed from V and 4 bases from J, the gap between germline ends came to 15 bases. The CDR3 coding sequence is TGTGCCAGCAGAACCCCAGGACAGTTTAATGAAAAACTGTTTTTT. This sequence encodes CASRTPGQFNEKLFF.

This chain links TRBV27 with TRBJ2-7; 10 positions match TRBD1. The CDR3 consists of 14 residues. Germline assignment: CDR1 MNHEY and CDR2 SMNVEV (reference sequence). Trimming cost V 5 bases and J 5 bases; bases outside gene matches: 6. Here the CDR3 reads CASSRQGAIDEQYF. The CDR3 nucleotides read TGTGCCAGCAGTCGACAGGGGGCGATCGACGAGCAGTACTTC.

The V call is TRBV7-2, the J call TRBJ2-1; 8 bases line up with TRBD2. Germline CDR1 is SGHTA and CDR2 is FQGNSA. Losses at the gene ends were 5 bases for V and 6 bases for J; bases not matched to a gene: 12. The CDR3 is 16 residues long. CDR3 nucleotides: TGTGCCAGCAGCCCACTAACCGGGGGGGAGGGCAATGAGCAGTTCTTC. Protein sequence: CASSPLTGGEGNEQFF.

The V call is TRBV18, the J call TRBJ1-4; no reliable D call. CDR1 is KGHSH, CDR2 LQKENI, per germline. The CDR3 extends over 15 amino acids. Trimming cost V 3 bases and J 4 bases, with 12 bases left between them. The CDR3 reads CASSPGRRYNEKLFF. The CDR3 bases are TGTGCCAGCTCACCCGGGCGCAGATATAATGAAAAACTGTTTTTT.

V usage is TRBV15 and J usage is TRBJ1-2; D call uncertain. The CDR3 sequence is 16 residues long. V lost 2 bases to trimming and J lost 1 base, with 14 bases between them. CDR1 and CDR2 from the germline V gene are LNHNV and YYDKDF (reference sequence). The CDR3 spells CATSRTATLNNYGYTF. The CDR3 DNA is TGTGCCACCAGCAGAACTGCGACCTTGAATAACTATGGCTACACCTTC.

CDR3 DNA sequence: TGCGCCAGCAGCTTGTATAAAGGGTCCACAGATACGCAGTATTTT. Residues: CASSLYKGSTDTQYF. The chain has TRBV5-1 and TRBJ2-3, with D unresolved. CDR1 is SGHRS, CDR2 YFSETQ, per germline. The CDR3 has 15 amino acids. Trimming left V 1 base short and J 2 bases short, with 11 bases between.

The chain recombines TRBV19 with TRBJ1-2, with D hard to call. Looked up from germline, CDR1 is LNHDA and CDR2 is SQIVND (reference sequence). This CDR3 is 15 amino acids long. The V end was cut by 5 bases, the J end by 6 bases, with 19 bases between. CDR3 nucleotides: TGTGCCAGTAGTTTGGGCAGGCCTCCCGCGGATGGCTACACCTTC. Translation gives CASSLGRPPADGYTF. Looking up the rest from reference TRBV19 and TRBJ1-2 gives the full variable domain: DGGITQSPKYLFRKEGQNVTLSCEQNLNHDAMYWYRQDPGQGLRLIYYSQIVNDFQKGDIAEGYSVSREKKESFPLTVTSAQKNPTAFYLCASSLGRPPADGYTFGSGTRLTVV.

The V and J genes are TRBV10-3 and TRBJ2-3; 7 nucleotides agree with TRBD1. This CDR3 comprises 16 residues. CDR1 is ENHRY and CDR2 is SYGVKD in the germline V gene. V was clipped by 2 bases and J by 5 bases; unmatched bases: 10. The CDR3 sequence: CAISETPTGPGDTQYF. CDR3 DNA sequence: TGTGCCATCAGTGAGACCCCGACAGGGCCCGGAGATACGCAGTATTTT.

The chain couples TRBV7-6 to TRBJ2-2, with 7 bases aligning to TRBD1. The CDR3 has 16 amino acids. Germline CDR1 SGHVS, CDR2 FNYEAQ. V lost 3 bases and J lost 5; bases outside the gene matches: 9. CDR3 protein: CASSFYLRGRTGELFF. The CDR3 nucleotides are TGTGCCAGCAGCTTCTATCTTAGGGGGCGGACCGGGGAGCTGTTTTTT.

The genes are TRBV7-9 and TRBJ1-2, with 8 bases identical to TRBD1. V dropped 5 bases and J dropped 2; count of bases not matched to a gene: 7. The V gene's germline CDR1 is SEHNR and CDR2 FQNEAQ (reference sequence). CDR3 length: 15 residues. The CDR3 here is CASSVQGAGNYGYTF. The CDR3 nucleotides read TGTGCCAGCAGCGTCCAGGGGGCTGGAAACTATGGCTACACCTTC.

The V call is TRBV5-5, the J call TRBJ1-3, with D hard to call. Germline loops: CDR1 SGHKS, CDR2 YYEKEE (reference sequence). This CDR3 is 17 amino acids long. V lost 5 bases to trimming and J lost 4 bases, with 22 bases between them. Here the CDR3 DNA reads TGTGCCAGCAGTCCCGGACTCGCCGTCCCCCCCGGAAACACCATATATTTT. Translation gives CASSPGLAVPPGNTIYF.

The chain recombines TRBV15 with TRBJ1-1; D is unresolved. Germline CDR1 and CDR2: LNHNV and YYDKDF (reference sequence). This CDR3 region has 13 residues. Trimming removed 4 bases from V and 1 base from J, with 7 bases in between. The CDR3 here is CATSKATNTEAFF. CDR3 nucleotides: TGTGCCACCAGCAAGGCCACGAACACTGAAGCTTTCTTT.

This chain connects TRBV5-4 to TRBJ1-1; D remains unclear. The CDR3 length is 16 residues. The V end lost 3 bases, the J end lost 2 bases, and 17 bases lay between the germline ends. CDR1 is SGHNT and CDR2 is YYREEE in the germline V gene (reference sequence). In nucleotides, the CDR3 is TGTGCCAGCAGCTCGTCTGCAGGTAGAGGAAACACTGAAGCTTTCTTT. It specifies CASSSSAGRGNTEAFF. Full variable domain (rest looked up from reference TRBV5-4 and TRBJ1-1): ETGVTQSPTHLIKTRGQQVTLRCSSQSGHNTVSWYQQALGQGPQFIFQYYREEENGRGNFPPRFSGLQFPNYSSELNVNALELDDSALYLCASSSSAGRGNTEAFFGQGTRLTVV.

This clone was observed a single time. This chain links TRBV11-2 with TRBJ1-1; D remains unclear. The CDR3 runs to 14 residues. V was trimmed by 1 base and J by 0 bases, leaving 6 bases between them. CDR1 is SGHAT and CDR2 is FQNNGV in the germline V gene. CDR3 nucleotide sequence: TGTGCCAGCAGCTTAGGGCAGATGAACACTGAAGCTTTCTTT. Translating gives CASSLGQMNTEAFF.

The rearrangement links TRBV30 to TRBJ1-2; D may be TRBD1 (5 bases). Trimming left V 4 bases short and J 2 bases short, with 14 bases between. The CDR3 covers 14 residues. Germline V lookup: CDR1 GTSNPN, CDR2 SVGIG (reference sequence). The CDR3 nucleotides are TGTGCCTGGATCGCGGGACCATCGAACTATGGCTACACCTTC. It encodes CAWIAGPSNYGYTF.

This clone was seen a handful of times. The chain employs TRBV7-2 and TRBJ1-6; D not resolved. Trimming stripped 1 base from V and 7 bases from J, with 8 bases between. CDR1 and CDR2 from the germline V gene are SGHTA and FQGNSA. The CDR3 is 14 amino acids. As DNA, the CDR3 is TGTGCCAGCAGCTTAGTCGAAGGCAATTCACCCCTCCACTTT. It specifies CASSLVEGNSPLHF.

This chain uses TRBV18 with TRBJ1-2; weak D call: TRBD1 (5 bases). The germline V gene encodes CDR1 KGHSH and CDR2 LQKENI. The germline V and J ends were trimmed by 3 bases and 3 bases, with 11 bases remaining between them. The CDR3 covers 14 residues. CDR3 in amino acids: CASSPGTEYYGYTF. CDR3 nucleotides: TGTGCCAGCTCACCTGGGACGGAATACTATGGCTACACCTTC.

The chain uses TRBV7-2 and TRBJ2-2, with 7 bases lining up with TRBD1. CDR1 is SGHTA, CDR2 FQGNSA, per germline. The CDR3 has 14 residues. Germline trimming cut 5 bases from V and 3 bases from J; bases unmatched to any gene: 3. For the CDR3, the DNA is TGTGCCAGCAGCCGACAGGGAGACACCGGGGAGCTGTTTTTT. Its protein is CASSRQGDTGELFF.

The chain couples TRBV15 to TRBJ1-2; D might be TRBD1 (5 bases). Trimming took off 3 bases at V and 7 bases at J, with 15 bases between the two ends. The CDR3 length is 14 residues. Germline CDR1 reads LNHNV; CDR2 reads YYDKDF (reference sequence). The CDR3 here is CATSSSSGLSGYTF. DNA of the CDR3: TGTGCCACCAGCAGCTCTTCAGGGTTGTCTGGCTACACCTTC. Together with reference TRBV15 and TRBJ1-2, the CDR3 gives the full variable domain: DAMVIQNPRYQVTQFGKPVTLSCSQTLNHNVMYWYQQKSSQAPKLLFHYYDKDFNNEADTPDNFQSRRPNTSFCFLDIRSPGLGDTAMYLCATSSSSGLSGYTFGSGTRLTVV.

This clone was seen more than once but under ten times. The chain recombines TRBV18 with TRBJ2-7, with TRBD1 as a possible D gene (5 bases). Trimming shortened V by 6 bases and J by 2 bases, and 14 bases separated the two germline ends. The CDR3 sequence is 14 residues long. The V gene's germline CDR1 is KGHSH and CDR2 LQKENI. The CDR3 loop is CASSRGAVTYEQYF. The DNA of the CDR3 is TGTGCCAGCTCGCGTGGGGCAGTAACCTACGAGCAGTACTTC.

The chain has TRBV5-6 and TRBJ1-6, with a possible D match to TRBD1 (5 bases). CDR1 is SGHDT, CDR2 YYEEEE, per germline. This CDR3 has 14 residues. Trimming stripped 4 bases from V and 9 bases from J, with 14 bases between. The CDR3 is CASSVGRGGSPLHF. The CDR3 coding sequence is TGTGCCAGCAGCGTCGGGAGGGGCGGTTCACCCCTCCACTTT.

The V and J genes are TRBV7-2 and TRBJ1-1; a possible D gene is TRBD1 (6 bases). Germline lookup yields CDR1 SGHTA and CDR2 FQGNSA. V was trimmed by 6 bases and J by 2 bases, leaving 10 bases between them. There are 13 residues in the CDR3. This chain's CDR3 is CASRLDRNTEAFF. The CDR3 region has the DNA TGTGCCAGCAGACTGGACAGAAACACTGAAGCTTTCTTT. Full variable domain (outside the CDR3, taken from reference TRBV7-2 and TRBJ1-1): GAGVSQSPSNKVTEKGKDVELRCDPISGHTALYWYRQSLGQGLEFLIYFQGNSAPDKSGLPSDRFSAERTGGSVSTLTIQRTQQEDSAVYLCASRLDRNTEAFFGQGTRLTVV.

The rearrangement uses TRBV10-3 and TRBJ1-2, with D maybe TRBD1 (5 bases). The V end was cut by 5 bases, the J end by 0 bases, with 19 bases between. The CDR3 is 17 residues long. Germline CDR1 is ENHRY and CDR2 is SYGVKD. The CDR3 region is CAISRKSRDAANYGYTF. The DNA for the CDR3 is TGTGCCATCAGTCGAAAATCCCGGGACGCTGCTAACTATGGCTACACCTTC.

The chain couples TRBV15 to TRBJ2-3, with D possibly TRBD1 on 5 matching bases. The V end lost 3 bases, the J end lost 1 base, and 14 bases lay between the germline ends. Germline V gene lookup returns CDR1 LNHNV and CDR2 YYDKDF (reference sequence). The length of the CDR3 is 16 residues. The CDR3 reads CATSRNRIGGTDTQYF. The CDR3 DNA reads TGTGCCACCAGCAGGAACAGGATAGGGGGCACAGATACGCAGTATTTT.

The V and J genes are TRBV11-3 and TRBJ2-3; the match to TRBD2 covers 15 bases. Germline trimming cut 5 bases from V and 0 bases from J; bases unmatched to any gene: 3. Germline values: CDR1 SGHNT, CDR2 YENEEA. The CDR3 runs 17 residues. The CDR3: CASSAGTSGGSTDTQYF. The CDR3 DNA follows: TGTGCCAGCAGCGCGGGGACTAGCGGGGGGAGCACAGATACGCAGTATTTT. Filled out from reference TRBV11-3 and TRBJ2-3, the complete variable domain reads EAGVVQSPRYKIIEKKQPVAFWCNPISGHNTLYWYLQNLGQGPELLIRYENEEAVDDSQLPKDRFSAERLKGVDSTLKIQPAELGDSAVYLCASSAGTSGGSTDTQYFGPGTRLTVL.

The V and J genes are TRBV5-1 and TRBJ1-1, with D perhaps TRBD1 (5 bases). Per the germline V gene, CDR1 is SGHRS and CDR2 is YFSETQ. The germline V and J ends were trimmed by 2 bases and 11 bases, with 13 bases remaining between them. The length of the CDR3 is 12 residues. The chain's CDR3 is CASSFAMGEAFF. The DNA of the CDR3 is TGCGCCAGCAGCTTTGCTATGGGGGAGGCTTTCTTT.

CDR3 protein: CASKESTNYGYTF. CDR3 DNA: TGCGCCAGCAAGGAGTCAACTAACTATGGCTACACCTTC. The chain joins TRBV5-1 to TRBJ1-2; D gene ambiguous. Trimming took 6 bases from V and 0 from J, leaving 9 bases between them. This CDR3 spans 13 amino acids. Germline loops: CDR1 SGHRS, CDR2 YFSETQ.

The V and J genes are TRBV7-9 and TRBJ2-3; the D is unclear. The germline V and J ends were trimmed by 7 bases and 6 bases, with 11 bases remaining between them. CDR3 size: 12 residues. Germline CDR1 SEHNR, CDR2 FQNEAQ (reference sequence). CDR3 coding DNA: TGTGCCAGCATACAAGACGGGGATACGCAGTATTTT. It yields the protein CASIQDGDTQYF.